The T cell receptor (beta chain) under discussion was sequenced for a study of shared clonotypes between healthy human individuals. Study-wide results and caveats: Compared with memory subsets, naive subsets generally had larger estimated richness. Measured sharing among donors was expected to vary with sequencing depth.

The CDR3 consists of 18 residues. In germline, CDR1 is SEHNR, CDR2 FQNEAQ (reference sequence). The junction had 5 bases not matched to a gene; V was cut back by 2 bases and J by 0 bases. In the sorted-subset replicate PCRs, 200 ng DNA, 25,000 to 30,000 T cell genomes, was used. The table came from immunoSEQ multiplex PCR; TCRdb's copy has only in-frame clones and leaves some out. The table lists hundreds of thousands of clones, roughly nine tenths of them singletons. Positive CCR7 selection of CD45RO-negative cells yielded the naive CD8 cells, and terminally differentiated effector memory CD45RA+ cells were excluded. The study drew all its donors from Caucasian adults living in Nashville, Tennessee. Details on this clone: Antigen: not known.

This TCR was sampled from a man aged 30 to 39 in good health. The chain recombines TRBV7-9 with TRBJ2-2; 11 bases are shared with TRBD2. The source material was naive CD8+ T cells sorted from blood. The CDR3 protein is CASSLFEGLAANTGELFF. The CDR3 bases are TGTGCCAGCAGCTTATTTGAGGGACTAGCGGCGAACACCGGGGAGCTGTTTTTT.